A single sample gave rise to the 29 T cell receptor beta chains below, sequenced in a study of radiotherapy plus CTLA-4 blockade in lung cancer. Sequenced by immunoSEQ multiplex PCR; TCRdb stores in-frame clones only, minus some. The sample includes about 73,000 clones, 80% to 90% of them seen just once. Sequenced here: peripheral blood, sampled from a patient treated with radiotherapy plus ipilimumab. These receptors came from a human donor with non-small cell lung cancer that progressed on radiotherapy plus ipilimumab.

The chain is built from TRBV7-9 and TRBJ1-2; TRBD1 is a possible D gene (5 bases). Germline loops: CDR1 SEHNR, CDR2 FQNEAQ (reference sequence). Trimming shortened V by 2 bases and J by 8 bases, and 12 bases separated the two germline ends. CDR3 size: 13 residues. CDR3 sequence (DNA): TGTGCCAGCAGCTTACACGGGGCTGAGGGCTACACCTTC. Its translation: CASSLHGAEGYTF.

This chain uses TRBV7-6 with TRBJ1-1; 8 nucleotides match TRBD1. CDR3 size: 13 residues. V shed 0 bases, J shed 8 bases, and the junction held 2 bases outside the gene matches. Germline-derived CDR1 and CDR2 are SGHVS and FNYEAQ. The CDR3 DNA is TGTGCCAGCAGCTTAGCGACAGGGGCCGAAGCTTTCTTT. As protein: CASSLATGAEAFF.

The rearrangement links TRBV5-1 to TRBJ1-1; TRBD1 matches at 8 bases. V lost 4 bases, J lost 6 bases, and 8 bases stayed unmatched. This CDR3 comprises 14 residues. Germline V CDR1 and CDR2: SGHRS, YFSETQ. The CDR3 nucleotides read TGCGCCAGCAGCCAAAGCCAGGGGGCGGCTGAAGCTTTCTTT. Translation: CASSQSQGAAEAFF.

This clone was counted a few times. The chain couples TRBV30 to TRBJ2-5; the D gene is possibly TRBD2 (6 bases). The CDR3 has 13 amino acids. Germline V gene data show CDR1 as GTSNPN and CDR2 as SVGIG (reference sequence). V was shortened by 4 bases and J by 2 bases, with 11 bases between the two germline ends. The CDR3 bases are TGTGCCTGGAACCAGGCGGGACAAGAGACCCAGTACTTC. Its protein is CAWNQAGQETQYF.

This rearrangement joins TRBV27 to TRBJ2-5; TRBD2 matches 7 bases. The DNA matches TRBJ2-7 better at its end, which makes the J call doubtful. CDR3 length equals 14 residues. The germline CDR1 and CDR2 sequences are MNHEY and SMNVEV (reference sequence). The CDR3 region is CASSFRGETYEQYF. The CDR3 DNA reads TGTGCCAGCAGTTTCCGGGGGGAGACCTACGAGCAGTACTTC.

The chain recombines TRBV14 with TRBJ2-6, with D unclear. V was clipped by 6 bases and J by 2 bases, with 8 bases between them. Germline CDR1 SGHDN, CDR2 FVKESK. CDR3 length equals 14 residues. CDR3 in amino acids: CASSGWAGANVLTF. The CDR3 DNA reads TGTGCCAGCAGTGGGTGGGCTGGGGCCAACGTCCTGACTTTC. The entire variable domain, with the rest obtained from reference TRBV14 and TRBJ2-6, is as follows: EAGVTQFPSHSVIEKGQTVTLRCDPISGHDNLYWYRRVMGKEIKFLLHFVKESKQDESGMPNNRFLAERTGGTYSTLKVQPAELEDSGVYFCASSGWAGANVLTFGAGSRLTVL.

In its sample, this clone was seen once. The V and J genes are TRBV7-9 and TRBJ1-4, with unresolved D. Germline V gene data show CDR1 as SEHNR and CDR2 as FQNEAQ (reference sequence). The CDR3 is 14 residues long. The germline V and J ends were trimmed by 5 bases and 5 bases, with 12 bases remaining between them. CDR3 DNA sequence: TGTGCCAGCAGCAAATCGGGGTTAAATGAAAAACTGTTTTTT. Its translation: CASSKSGLNEKLFF.

The genes are TRBV6-1 and TRBJ1-1; 7 bases map to TRBD1. Germline V gene lookup returns CDR1 MNHNS and CDR2 SASEGT. The length of the CDR3 is 14 residues. J gave up 1 base and V 8 bases, and 7 bases lay outside the gene matches. The CDR3 spells CASLGGQWNTEAFF. CDR3 nucleotide sequence: TGTGCCAGCCTCGGGGGACAGTGGAACACTGAAGCTTTCTTT.

This sequence joins TRBV30 and TRBJ2-2; 8 bases align to TRBD1. Germline CDR1 reads GTSNPN; CDR2 reads SVGIG (reference sequence). Germline trimming cut 5 bases from V and 3 bases from J; bases unmatched to any gene: 8. CDR3 size: 15 residues. CDR3 sequence: CAWPQGARDTGELFF. CDR3 sequence (DNA): TGTGCCTGGCCCCAGGGGGCCCGGGACACCGGGGAGCTGTTTTTT.

The chain recombines TRBV28 with TRBJ2-7; tentative D call: TRBD2 (5 bases). This CDR3 spans 14 amino acids. V shed 4 bases and J shed 5 bases, with 15 bases lying between them. CDR1 is MDHEN and CDR2 is SYDVKM in the germline V gene. Here the CDR3 DNA reads TGTGCCAGCAGTTCCCCAGGAGGTGGGGACGAGCAGTACTTC. It yields the protein CASSSPGGGDEQYF.

The V call is TRBV12-5, the J call TRBJ2-3; D uncertain. CDR3 length: 15 amino acids. Trimming removed 4 bases from V and 2 bases from J, with 13 bases in between. In germline, CDR1 is LGHNT, CDR2 FRNRAP. CDR3: CASGSSTWPTDTQYF. CDR3 bases: TGTGCTAGTGGTTCGAGCACGTGGCCCACAGATACGCAGTATTTT. Variable domain in full (rest from reference TRBV12-5 and TRBJ2-3): DARVTQTPRHKVTEMGQEVTMRCQPILGHNTVFWYRQTMMQGLELLAYFRNRAPLDDSGMPKDRFSAEMPDATLATLKIQPSEPRDSAVYFCASGSSTWPTDTQYFGPGTRLTVL.

The chain combines TRBV4-2 with TRBJ2-3, with 10 bases fitting TRBD2. CDR3 size: 16 residues. Looked up from germline, CDR1 is LGHNA and CDR2 is YNFKEQ. V was clipped by 0 bases and J by 7 bases; unmatched bases: 7. The CDR3 DNA reads TGTGCCAGCAGCCAAGATCCCGCTAGCGGGAGCAATACGCAGTATTTT. It encodes CASSQDPASGSNTQYF.

The chain combines TRBV30 with TRBJ2-5, with D unclear. Germline CDR1 reads GTSNPN; CDR2 reads SVGIG (reference sequence). The ends were cut back, 2 bases at V and 0 bases at J, with 13 bases in the middle. The CDR3 length is 15 residues. Here the CDR3 reads CAWSIGVNNQETQYF. CDR3 in DNA: TGTGCCTGGAGTATTGGGGTGAATAACCAAGAGACCCAGTACTTC.

The rearrangement links TRBV2 to TRBJ1-4, with TRBD1 identical over 11 bases. CDR1 and CDR2 (germline): SNHLY, FYNNEI. After removal of 7 bases from V and 1 base from J, the junction contained 11 bases not matched to a gene. The CDR3 extends over 18 amino acids. DNA for the CDR3: TGTGCCAGCAACGAATGGACAGGGGGCTTACGAACTAATGAAAAACTGTTTTTT. It specifies CASNEWTGGLRTNEKLFF.

The CDR3: CASSLNSRTQYF. CDR3 nucleotides: TGTGCCAGCAGTTTAAACAGCCGGACCCAGTACTTC. The chain uses TRBV28 and TRBJ2-5, with D uncertain. CDR3 length equals 12 residues. The V end lost 2 bases, the J end lost 7 bases, and 8 bases lay between the germline ends. Germline assignment: CDR1 MDHEN and CDR2 SYDVKM.

The CDR3 region has the DNA TGTGCCAGCAGTTACAGTGGGACAGGGATTTCCTACGAGCAGTACTTC. This codes for CASSYSGTGISYEQYF. The chain joins TRBV6-5 to TRBJ2-7; TRBD1 matches at 9 bases. In germline, CDR1 is MNHEY, CDR2 SVGAGI. The CDR3 length is 16 residues. V shed 2 bases and J 1 base; nucleotides not matched to a gene: 6.

This chain uses TRBV6-1 with TRBJ1-5; a weak D match, TRBD1 (5 bases). CDR1 is MNHNS, CDR2 SASEGT, per germline. V lost 2 bases, J lost 2 bases, and 22 bases lay in between. The CDR3 is 19 amino acids. The CDR3 loop reads CASSEIRQGGFRGNQPQHF. CDR3 nucleotides: TGTGCCAGCAGTGAAATTCGCCAGGGAGGGTTTCGGGGCAATCAGCCCCAGCATTTT.

The chain has TRBV4-1 and TRBJ1-1; no definite D call. The CDR3 consists of 15 residues. The germline V gene has CDR1 MGHRA and CDR2 YSYEKL. V was pared by 0 bases and J by 1 base, with 9 bases between. The CDR3 DNA is TGCGCCAGCAGCCAAGAGACCCATTCGAACACTGAAGCTTTCTTT. Translated, it gives CASSQETHSNTEAFF.

The rearrangement links TRBV28 to TRBJ2-1, with 9 bases lining up with TRBD2. This CDR3 region has 14 residues. Germline V lookup: CDR1 MDHEN, CDR2 SYDVKM. V was pared by 8 bases and J by 12 bases, with 14 bases of the junction left unmatched. The CDR3 sequence: CASEKEREAPRQFF. For the CDR3, the DNA is TGTGCCAGCGAAAAGGAGCGGGAGGCTCCCCGGCAGTTCTTC.

The rearrangement joins TRBV30 to TRBJ1-2; D is ambiguous. The ends were cut back, 0 bases at V and 5 bases at J, with 16 bases in the middle. This CDR3 is built from 15 residues. The germline CDR1 and CDR2 sequences are GTSNPN and SVGIG (reference sequence). In nucleotides, the CDR3 is TGTGCCTGGAGTGTACTCCCGTCGACAAAATATGGCTACACCTTC. Amino acids: CAWSVLPSTKYGYTF. Full variable domain (rest looked up from reference TRBV30 and TRBJ1-2): SQTIHQWPATLVQPVGSPLSLECTVEGTSNPNLYWYRQAAGRGLQLLFYSVGIGQISSEVPQNLSASRPQDRQFILSSKKLLLSDSGFYLCAWSVLPSTKYGYTFGSGTRLTVV.

The gene calls are TRBV21-1 and TRBJ1-1. TRBV21-1 is a listed pseudogene. This CDR3 contains 14 residues. The CDR3 nucleotides read TGTGCCAGCAGCAAAACAACGGGTCACACTGAAGCTTTCTTT. Translation gives CASSKTTGHTEAFF.

The chain uses TRBV5-8 and TRBJ2-1; D is undetermined. With 3 bases removed from V and 5 bases from J, the gap between germline ends came to 15 bases. Germline V gene data show CDR1 as SGHTS and CDR2 as YDEGEE. This CDR3 spans 15 amino acids. The CDR3 DNA follows: TGTGCCAGCAGCTCCTACAAGAGACGAAACAATGAGCAGTTCTTC. Its translation is CASSSYKRRNNEQFF.

The rearrangement uses TRBV2 and TRBJ2-7; D unclear. CDR3 size: 12 residues. The V gene lost 6 bases and the J gene lost 1 base, with 7 bases spanning the gap. The V gene's germline CDR1 is SNHLY and CDR2 FYNNEI. Here the CDR3 DNA reads TGTGCCAGCAGGACGGGTTCCTACGAGCAGTACTTC. The encoded protein is CASRTGSYEQYF.

The chain is built from TRBV29-1 and TRBJ2-3; a possible D gene is TRBD2 (5 bases). CDR3 length: 13 amino acids. V was clipped by 7 bases and J by 0 bases, with 11 bases between them. Germline values: CDR1 SQVTM, CDR2 ANQGSEA. The CDR3 loop is CSGVTGSTDTQYF. As DNA, the CDR3 is TGCAGCGGGGTGACGGGAAGCACAGATACGCAGTATTTT.

This chain joins TRBV16 and TRBJ1-1; the D is unclear. Trimming shortened V by 3 bases and J by 4 bases, and 18 bases separated the two germline ends. The CDR3 runs to 16 residues. The germline V gene encodes CDR1 KGHSY and CDR2 FQNENV. CDR3 amino acids: CASSQSRFALGTEAFF. The CDR3 nucleotides read TGTGCCAGCAGCCAGTCTCGGTTTGCGCTCGGCACTGAAGCTTTCTTT.

The gene calls are TRBV5-1 and TRBJ1-2, with 7 nucleotides matching TRBD1. This CDR3 contains 16 residues. V was clipped by 0 bases and J by 2 bases; unmatched bases: 7. Germline CDR1 is SGHRS and CDR2 is YFSETQ. The CDR3 region is CASSLAALTGNYGYTF. DNA of the CDR3: TGCGCCAGCAGCTTGGCCGCCTTGACAGGGAACTATGGCTACACCTTC.

V gene TRBV2 combines with J gene TRBJ2-6; D unresolved. Germline V gives CDR1 SNHLY, CDR2 FYNNEI. The CDR3 sequence is 15 residues long. V was cut by 5 bases and J by 1 base, with 9 bases left in between. This chain's CDR3 is CASSSRASGANVLTF. In DNA, the CDR3 is TGTGCCAGCAGTTCTCGAGCTTCTGGGGCCAACGTCCTGACTTTC.

V is TRBV5-6 and J is TRBJ1-4; a possible D gene is TRBD1 (6 bases). The CDR3 extends over 15 amino acids. V was clipped by 6 bases and J by 4 bases, with 16 bases between them. Germline V gives CDR1 SGHDT, CDR2 YYEEEE. The CDR3 reads CASTASGESNEKLFF. In DNA, the CDR3 is TGTGCCAGCACCGCGTCAGGGGAAAGTAATGAAAAACTGTTTTTT.

The chain carries TRBV7-9 and TRBJ1-2; TRBD1 matches at 7 bases. Germline V gives CDR1 SEHNR, CDR2 FQNEAQ (reference sequence). The V gene end was trimmed by 6 bases and the J gene end by 7 bases; junction bases not matched to a gene: 11. The CDR3 loop spans 14 amino acids. The CDR3 here is CASSRTTGSSGYTF. Here the CDR3 DNA reads TGTGCCAGCAGTCGGACGACAGGGTCGAGTGGCTACACCTTC.